These 16 T cell receptor beta chains share one sample of origin, sequenced in a study of CD8 T cells in Susac syndrome. RNA was extracted with the RNeasy kit, and a quantity of about 0.45 to 1 ug was reverse transcribed using random hexamers. TCRdb reanalysed the immunoSEQ multiplex PCR reads using MiXCR and keeps one entry per CDR3 protein. The sample shows 130,000 or so distinct CDR3 sequences, under 96% of them seen only once. Sequenced sample: CD4+ T cells from PBMCs. These receptors all come from a human donor with Susac syndrome.

CDR3 nucleotides: TGCAGTGCTAGACGGGGTAGCTCCTACAATGAGCAGTTCTTC. Amino acids: CSARRGSSYNEQFF. The V gene is TRBV20-1, the J gene TRBJ2-1, with a weak D call TRBD2 (5 bases). Germline CDR1 reads DFQATT; CDR2 reads SNEGSKA (reference sequence). The CDR3 runs to 14 residues. Trimming cost V 2 bases and J 0 bases, with 8 bases left between them.

The rearrangement links TRBV29-1 to TRBJ2-1; 8 nucleotides align to TRBD1. J was trimmed by 2 bases and V by 7 bases; bases with no gene match: 4. Germline lookup yields CDR1 SQVTM and CDR2 ANQGSEA. The CDR3 length is 13 residues. CDR3 amino acids: CSAPGQAYNEQFF. CDR3 nucleotides: TGCAGCGCTCCGGGACAGGCCTACAATGAGCAGTTCTTC.

The V and J genes are TRBV3-1 and TRBJ1-3; no definite D call. This CDR3 comprises 14 residues. In germline, CDR1 is LGHDT, CDR2 YNNKEL (reference sequence). Trimming stripped 1 base from V and 2 bases from J, with 6 bases between. In nucleotides, the CDR3 is TGTGCCAGCAGCCAAGGCGCAGCTGGAAACACCATATATTTT. This translates into CASSQGAAGNTIYF.

The chain is built from TRBV11-3 and TRBJ2-1; D possibly corresponds to TRBD2 (6 bases). V lost 4 bases, J lost 6 bases, and 10 bases lay in between. In germline, CDR1 is SGHNT, CDR2 YENEEA. The CDR3 has 13 amino acids. The CDR3 loop is CASSSGLSNEQFF. The CDR3 coding sequence is TGTGCCAGCAGCTCGGGACTGTCCAATGAGCAGTTCTTC.

The CDR3 region has the DNA TGCAGCGTTCAACTAGCGGGCCAAGATACGCAGTATTTT. Encoded protein: CSVQLAGQDTQYF. The gene calls are TRBV29-1 and TRBJ2-3; 9 bases map to TRBD2. Looked up from germline, CDR1 is SQVTM and CDR2 is ANQGSEA. The CDR3 spans 13 residues. J lost 5 bases, V lost 5 bases, and 5 bases had no gene match.

The table lists this clonotype with a count of one. V gene TRBV24-1 combines with J gene TRBJ1-1; D unresolved. The CDR3 covers 13 residues. Germline V gives CDR1 KGHDR, CDR2 SFDVKD. The ends were cut back, 4 bases at V and 3 bases at J, with 8 bases in the middle. The CDR3 spells CATSEAFDTEAFF. Here the CDR3 DNA reads TGTGCCACCAGTGAAGCCTTCGACACTGAAGCTTTCTTT.

The chain joins TRBV13 to TRBJ2-1; D is perhaps TRBD1 (5 bases). Germline lookup yields CDR1 PRHDT and CDR2 FYEKMQ (reference sequence). V dropped 5 bases and J dropped 10 bases, with 15 bases sitting between them. The CDR3 extends over 13 amino acids. The CDR3 reads CASSRNQGDEQFF. CDR3 in DNA: TGTGCCAGCAGCAGGAACCAGGGTGACGAGCAGTTCTTC.

This clonotype appeared a single time. This chain links TRBV27 with TRBJ2-7; no definite D call. V dropped 5 bases and J dropped 3 bases, with 5 bases sitting between them. Germline loops: CDR1 MNHEY, CDR2 SMNVEV (reference sequence). The CDR3 runs to 11 residues. The CDR3 nucleotides read TGTGCCAGCAGTACCCTCTACGAGCAGTACTTC. Translating it yields CASSTLYEQYF.

The gene calls are TRBV20-1 and TRBJ2-1; D is unclear. Germline V lookup: CDR1 DFQATT, CDR2 SNEGSKA (reference sequence). CDR3 length equals 15 residues. V was cut by 1 base and J by 5 bases, with 15 bases left in between. Here the CDR3 reads CSARVYRETNNEQFF. The CDR3 DNA sequence: TGCAGTGCTAGAGTCTACCGAGAAACCAACAATGAGCAGTTCTTC.

The chain couples TRBV20-1 to TRBJ2-7, with D tentatively TRBD1 or TRBD2 (5 bases each). The CDR3 is made up of 14 amino acids. V shed 2 bases and J shed 6 bases, with 17 bases lying between them. CDR1 DFQATT and CDR2 SNEGSKA come from the germline V gene (reference sequence). The CDR3 region is CSARPGTREIEQYF. Here the CDR3 DNA reads TGCAGTGCTAGACCTGGGACGCGAGAGATCGAGCAGTACTTC.

The chain couples TRBV30 to TRBJ2-5, with 11 bases matching TRBD2. The CDR3 is made up of 16 amino acids. In germline, CDR1 is GTSNPN, CDR2 SVGIG (reference sequence). Germline trimming cut 3 bases from V and 4 bases from J; bases unmatched to any gene: 10. The CDR3 protein is CAWRALSGRGRETQYF. As DNA, the CDR3 is TGTGCCTGGAGGGCGCTTAGCGGGAGGGGTCGAGAGACCCAGTACTTC.

V and J are TRBV30 and TRBJ1-5, with D unresolved. Germline V gives CDR1 GTSNPN, CDR2 SVGIG (reference sequence). Trimming shortened V by 0 bases and J by 10 bases, and 10 bases separated the two germline ends. The CDR3 has 12 amino acids. CDR3 sequence (DNA): TGTGCCTGGAGTGTACAAACCTCACCCCAGCATTTT. Its protein product is CAWSVQTSPQHF.

The gene calls are TRBV29-1 and TRBJ2-1; 11 bases agree with TRBD2. The V and J ends lost 7 bases and 9 bases, in that order; junction bases with no gene match: 11. Germline V lookup: CDR1 SQVTM, CDR2 ANQGSEA. The CDR3 covers 14 residues. The CDR3 region is CSGRLAGGGIEQFF. CDR3 nucleotide sequence: TGCAGCGGACGTCTAGCGGGAGGAGGAATTGAGCAGTTCTTC.

This chain connects TRBV18 to TRBJ2-3; unclear D gene. This CDR3 has 13 amino acids. V was pared by 6 bases and J by 2 bases, with 9 bases between. Germline loops: CDR1 KGHSH, CDR2 LQKENI. CDR3 region: CASSQELTDTQYF. CDR3 coding DNA: TGTGCCAGCTCGCAGGAGCTCACAGATACGCAGTATTTT.

This chain uses TRBV9 with TRBJ2-7; no clear D. CDR3 length: 13 residues. Trimming took 0 bases from V and 5 from J, leaving 9 bases between them. Germline V lookup: CDR1 SGDLS, CDR2 YYNGEE. CDR3 loop: CASSVVPLDEQYF. The CDR3 DNA is TGTGCCAGCAGCGTAGTGCCTCTCGACGAGCAGTACTTC.

This chain uses TRBV12-3 or TRBV12-4 with TRBJ1-5; D remains ambiguous. This CDR3 contains 12 residues. V was cut by 7 bases and J by 2 bases, with 6 bases left in between. The CDR3 coding sequence is TGTGCCAGCAAGGAGGGCAATCAGCCCCAGCATTTT. Its translation: CASKEGNQPQHF.